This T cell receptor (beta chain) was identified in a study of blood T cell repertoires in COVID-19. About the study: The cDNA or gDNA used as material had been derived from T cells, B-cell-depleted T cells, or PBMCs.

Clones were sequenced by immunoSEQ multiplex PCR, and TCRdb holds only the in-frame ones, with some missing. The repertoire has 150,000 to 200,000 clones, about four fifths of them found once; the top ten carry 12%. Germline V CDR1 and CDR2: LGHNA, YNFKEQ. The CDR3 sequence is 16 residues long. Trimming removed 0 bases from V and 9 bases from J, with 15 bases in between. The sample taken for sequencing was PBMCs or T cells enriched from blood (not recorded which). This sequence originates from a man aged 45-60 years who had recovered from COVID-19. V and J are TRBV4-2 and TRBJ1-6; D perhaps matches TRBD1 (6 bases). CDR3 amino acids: CASSQDSARGGSPLHF. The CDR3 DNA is TGTGCCAGCAGCCAAGATTCGGCCAGGGGCGGTTCACCCCTCCACTTT.